Shown below are 15 T cell receptor beta chains from a single sample sequenced in a study of T cell repertoires in cytomegalovirus infection. TCRdb re-analysed the reads in MiXCR, keeping a single row per CDR3 protein. The data contain 640,000 or so distinct CDR3 sequences, about 33% of them singletons. These receptors are not linked to any known antigen. The source material was cultured PBMCs, sampled from culture after CMV antigen stimulation. All receptors derive from a human donor in good health (CMV status not recorded). Some clones in this sample may be carry-over from other donors' samples.

With respect to this clonotype: The junction departs from germline at one end; a sequencing error may be responsible. This rearrangement joins TRBV7-2 to TRBJ1-6, with D unclear. CDR3 length equals 13 residues. Germline values: CDR1 SGHTA, CDR2 FQGNSA. As DNA, the CDR3 is TGTGCCAGCAGCTTTGGGTATAAGTCACCCCTCCACTTT. Protein: CASSFGYKSPLHF.

This clonotype came up a few times. This sequence joins TRBV6-2 or TRBV6-3 and TRBJ2-7; the D gene is possibly TRBD2 (5 bases). This CDR3 region has 14 residues. Germline loops: CDR1 MNHEY, CDR2 SVGEGT. V gave up 7 bases and J gave up 3 bases, with 16 bases separating them. The CDR3 is CASTPHQRNYEQYF. The CDR3 DNA reads as TGTGCCAGCACTCCTCACCAGCGGAACTACGAGCAGTACTTC.

The chain recombines TRBV2 with TRBJ1-2, with D perhaps matching TRBD1 (6 bases). Per the germline V gene, CDR1 is SNHLY and CDR2 is FYNNEI. V shed 4 bases and J shed 5 bases, with 14 bases lying between them. The CDR3 is made up of 14 amino acids. DNA of the CDR3: TGTGCCAGCAGTGCATGGTCAGGGGTTTATGGCTACACCTTC. Protein sequence: CASSAWSGVYGYTF.

The chain links TRBV27 to TRBJ1-6; D call uncertain. The CDR3 is 13 residues long. V shed 3 bases and J shed 6 bases, with 6 bases lying between them. The germline V gene encodes CDR1 MNHEY and CDR2 SMNVEV (reference sequence). CDR3 in amino acids: CASSFWLNSPLHF. In DNA, the CDR3 is TGTGCCAGCAGTTTTTGGCTTAATTCACCCCTCCACTTT.

In its sample, this clonotype was seen once. V is TRBV3-1 and J is TRBJ2-1; TRBD2 matches at 10 bases. In germline, CDR1 is LGHDT, CDR2 YNNKEL (reference sequence). This CDR3 contains 13 residues. Trimming took 7 bases from V and 16 from J; bases not matched to a gene: 13. CDR3 protein: CASTRAGGLVQFF. In nucleotides, the CDR3 is TGTGCCAGCACTCGAGCGGGGGGGCTGGTGCAATTCTTC.

The gene calls are TRBV13 and TRBJ1-1; TRBD1 agrees at 8 bases. Germline V gene lookup returns CDR1 PRHDT and CDR2 FYEKMQ (reference sequence). This CDR3 has 16 amino acids. V lost 5 bases, J lost 2 bases, and 10 bases stayed unmatched. The CDR3: CASSPQGARGNTEAFF. The CDR3 nucleotides read TGTGCCAGCAGCCCGCAGGGGGCCAGGGGTAACACTGAAGCTTTCTTT.

The chain combines TRBV6-4 with TRBJ1-1; tentatively, D is TRBD1 (6 bases). CDR3 length: 15 residues. Germline V gives CDR1 MRHNA, CDR2 SNTAGT. V lost 8 bases and J lost 1, with 17 bases in between. The CDR3 DNA follows: TGTGCCAGCTGGGGGGTACAGGGACCGAACACTGAAGCTTTCTTT. Amino acids: CASWGVQGPNTEAFF.

The table lists this clonotype with a few counts. The V call is TRBV12-3 or TRBV12-4, the J call TRBJ2-1; TRBD2 aligns across 7 bases. The CDR3 is made up of 15 amino acids. V shed 5 bases, J shed 0 bases, and the junction held 4 bases outside the gene matches. The CDR3 DNA is TGTGCCAGCAGTCCCCAGCGGGGCTCCTACAATGAGCAGTTCTTC. Translation gives CASSPQRGSYNEQFF.

V gene TRBV6-1 combines with J gene TRBJ1-5; D perhaps matches TRBD1 (6 bases). Germline V CDR1 and CDR2: MNHNS, SASEGT. The CDR3 contains 14 residues. V was clipped by 3 bases and J by 7 bases, with 13 bases between them. The CDR3 loop reads CASSEEGGGQPQHF. In DNA form, the CDR3 reads TGTGCCAGCAGTGAGGAGGGGGGAGGGCAGCCCCAGCATTTT.

The chain combines TRBV3-1 with TRBJ2-5; tentatively, D is TRBD1 or TRBD2 (6 bases each). Germline CDR1 and CDR2: LGHDT and YNNKEL (reference sequence). V was shortened by 0 bases and J by 1 base, with 21 bases between the two germline ends. There are 19 residues in the CDR3. CDR3 amino acids: CASSQDLVADSAFQETQYF. The CDR3 DNA follows: TGTGCCAGCAGCCAAGACTTAGTAGCGGACAGCGCCTTCCAAGAGACCCAGTACTTC.

CDR3 sequence (DNA): TGTGCCAGTACTGGGTGGGGGAACACTGAAGCTTTCTTT. Protein: CASTGWGNTEAFF. This sequence joins TRBV19 and TRBJ1-1; no clear D gene. V was pared by 7 bases and J by 1 base, with 10 bases between. Looked up from germline, CDR1 is LNHDA and CDR2 is SQIVND (reference sequence). CDR3 size: 13 residues.

This clonotype was counted between two and nine times. The CDR3 coding sequence is TGTGCCAGCAGCTACGGGATTAACACTGAAGCTTTCTTT. Translation: CASSYGINTEAFF. The chain joins TRBV7-9 to TRBJ1-1; no clear D gene. Trimming cost V 4 bases and J 2 bases, with 8 bases left between them. The CDR3 consists of 13 residues. The germline V gene encodes CDR1 SEHNR and CDR2 FQNEAQ (reference sequence).

This clonotype was detected only a few times. The chain joins TRBV3-1 to TRBJ2-7, with 11 bases matching TRBD2. The CDR3 covers 15 residues. Germline V gene data show CDR1 as LGHDT and CDR2 as YNNKEL (reference sequence). Trimming cost V 1 base and J 7 bases; bases outside gene matches: 6. CDR3 DNA: TGTGCCAGCAGCCAAGTCGCTAGCGGGAGGCGAGAGCAGTACTTC. Its protein product is CASSQVASGRREQYF.

This clonotype occurred a few times. This sequence joins TRBV7-6 and TRBJ2-7; unclear D gene. The CDR3 has 15 amino acids. Germline CDR1 SGHVS, CDR2 FNYEAQ. Trimming took off 1 base at V and 5 bases at J, with 15 bases between the two ends. The chain's CDR3 is CASSLEAVRPHEQYF. CDR3 DNA: TGTGCCAGCAGCTTAGAGGCAGTGCGTCCCCACGAGCAGTACTTC. Filled out from reference TRBV7-6 and TRBJ2-7, the complete variable domain reads GAGVSQSPRYKVTKRGQDVALRCDPISGHVSLYWYRQALGQGPEFLTYFNYEAQQDKSGLPNDRFSAERPEGSISTLTIQRTEQRDSAMYRCASSLEAVRPHEQYFGPGTRLTVT.

This chain connects TRBV7-9 to TRBJ2-3; the D is unclear. Trimming stripped 7 bases from V and 2 bases from J, with 16 bases between. This CDR3 has 15 residues. Germline-derived CDR1 and CDR2 are SEHNR and FQNEAQ (reference sequence). Written as DNA, the CDR3 is TGTGCCAGCACCCCTCTGAGGCTGCTCACAGATACGCAGTATTTT. Translating it yields CASTPLRLLTDTQYF.